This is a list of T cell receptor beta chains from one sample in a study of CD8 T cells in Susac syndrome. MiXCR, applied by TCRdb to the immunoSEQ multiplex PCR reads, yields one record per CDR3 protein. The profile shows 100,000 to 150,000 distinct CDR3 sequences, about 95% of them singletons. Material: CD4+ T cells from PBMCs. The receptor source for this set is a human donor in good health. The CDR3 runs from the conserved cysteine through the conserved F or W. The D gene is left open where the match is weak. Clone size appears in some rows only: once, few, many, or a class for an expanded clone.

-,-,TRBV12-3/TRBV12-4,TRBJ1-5,CASSLHRAAYSNQPQHF,TGTGCCAGCAGTTTACACAGGGCAGCTTATAGCAATCAGCCCCAGCATTTT
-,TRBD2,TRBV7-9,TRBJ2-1,CASNPGLAGSQFF,TGTGCCAGCAACCCGGGACTAGCGGGATCCCAGTTCTTC
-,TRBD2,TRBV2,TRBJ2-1,CASIRTSGINEQFF,TGTGCCAGCATCCGGACTAGCGGGATAAATGAGCAGTTCTTC
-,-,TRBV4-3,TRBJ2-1,CASSQASGSDFRSYNEQFF,TGCGCCAGCAGCCAGGCTTCGGGGAGTGACTTCCGCTCCTACAATGAGCAGTTCTTC
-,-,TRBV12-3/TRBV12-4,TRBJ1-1,CASTSMGPNTEAFF,TGTGCCAGCACCTCGATGGGGCCGAACACTGAAGCTTTCTTT
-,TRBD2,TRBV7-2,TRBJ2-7,CASSLAAPLSEQYF,TGTGCCAGCAGCCTAGCGGCACCTCTTTCTGAGCAGTACTTC
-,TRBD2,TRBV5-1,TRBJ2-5,CASSRFSGRDETQYF,TGCGCCAGCAGCCGATTCAGCGGGAGGGACGAGACCCAGTACTTC
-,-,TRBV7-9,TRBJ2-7,CASSLESRDYEQYF,TGTGCCAGCAGCTTAGAAAGCAGGGACTACGAGCAGTACTTC
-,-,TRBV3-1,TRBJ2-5,CASSQDPRVKYF,TGTGCCAGCAGCCAAGATCCGAGGGTTAAGTACTTC
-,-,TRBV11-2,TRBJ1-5,CASSLDSGFNQPQHF,TGTGCCAGCAGCTTAGATTCGGGGTTCAACCAGCCCCAGCATTTT
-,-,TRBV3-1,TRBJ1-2,CASSQGSGNYGYTF,TGTGCCAGCAGCCAAGGGTCCGGGAACTATGGCTACACCTTC
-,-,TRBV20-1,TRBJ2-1,CSAQGGSSYNEQFF,TGCAGTGCCCAGGGGGGGTCCTCCTACAATGAGCAGTTCTTC
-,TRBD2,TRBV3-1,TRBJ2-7,CASSQRASGYYEQYF,TGTGCCAGCAGCCAACGGGCTAGCGGGTACTACGAGCAGTACTTC
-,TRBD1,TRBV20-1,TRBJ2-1,CSASSLDRAQGEQFF,TGCAGTGCTAGCAGTTTGGACAGGGCCCAGGGTGAGCAGTTCTTC
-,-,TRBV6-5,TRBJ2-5,CASSSAIYQETQYF,TGTGCCAGCAGTTCCGCGATCTACCAAGAGACCCAGTACTTC
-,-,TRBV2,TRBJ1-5,CASSDGTLSQHF,TGTGCCAGCAGTGATGGGACCCTGTCCCAGCATTTT
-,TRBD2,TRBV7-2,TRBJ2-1,CASSTVAGRYNEQFF,TGTGCCAGCAGCACCGTAGCGGGACGGTACAATGAGCAGTTCTTC
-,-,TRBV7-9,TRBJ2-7,CASSFGRGGLDEQYF,TGTGCCAGCAGCTTCGGCAGGGGGGGTCTGGACGAGCAGTACTTC
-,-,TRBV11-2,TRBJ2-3,CASSEATTDTQYF,TGTGCCAGCAGCGAGGCTACCACAGATACGCAGTATTTT
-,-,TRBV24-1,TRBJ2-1,CATSDPKRVSEQFF,TGTGCCACCAGTGACCCAAAGAGAGTGAGTGAGCAGTTCTTC
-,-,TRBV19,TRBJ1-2,CASSIGYNYGYTF,TGTGCCAGTAGTATAGGGTATAACTATGGCTACACCTTC
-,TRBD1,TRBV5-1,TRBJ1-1,CASAKSTGAMNTEAFF,TGCGCCAGCGCCAAATCGACAGGGGCCATGAACACTGAAGCTTTCTTT
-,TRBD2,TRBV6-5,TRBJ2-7,CASSTAGGPYEQYF,TGTGCCAGCAGCACAGCGGGAGGGCCCTACGAGCAGTACTTC
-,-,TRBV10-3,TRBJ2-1,CAITVPGESEQFF,TGTGCCATCACGGTGCCCGGGGAGAGTGAGCAGTTCTTC
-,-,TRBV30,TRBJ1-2,CAWSVKRDNYGYTF,TGTGCCTGGAGTGTAAAGAGGGATAACTATGGCTACACCTTC
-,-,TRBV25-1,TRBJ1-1,CASSDQGREAFF,TGTGCCAGCAGTGATCAGGGCAGGGAAGCTTTCTTT
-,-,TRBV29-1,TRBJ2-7,CSVDGDSRYEQYF,TGCAGCGTTGACGGGGACTCACGCTACGAGCAGTACTTC
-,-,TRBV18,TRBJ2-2,CASSPPRREAGELFF,TGTGCCAGCTCACCGCCTCGAAGGGAGGCCGGGGAGCTGTTTTTT
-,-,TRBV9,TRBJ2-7,CASSSRGGTRSYEQYF,TGTGCCAGCAGCTCCAGGGGGGGGACTCGCTCCTACGAGCAGTACTTC
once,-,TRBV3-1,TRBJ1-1,CASTQGRGNTEAFF,TGTGCCAGCACTCAGGGGCGGGGGAACACTGAAGCTTTCTTT
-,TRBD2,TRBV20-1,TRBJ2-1,CSANSGIIRNEQFF,TGCAGTGCTAATAGCGGGATAATAAGGAATGAGCAGTTCTTC
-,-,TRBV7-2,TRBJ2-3,CASSSTGTDTQYF,TGTGCCAGCAGCTCAACGGGGACAGATACGCAGTATTTT
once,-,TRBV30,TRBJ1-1,CAWSGVNTEAFF,TGTGCCTGGAGTGGGGTGAACACTGAAGCTTTCTTT
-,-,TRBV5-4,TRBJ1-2,CASSPDGANYGYTF,TGTGCCAGCAGCCCGGACGGGGCTAACTATGGCTACACCTTC
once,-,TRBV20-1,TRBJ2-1,CSARESGHEQFF,TGCAGTGCTAGAGAGTCCGGACATGAGCAGTTCTTC
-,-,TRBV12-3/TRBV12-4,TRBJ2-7,CASSQSYEQYF,TGTGCCAGCAGCCAATCCTACGAGCAGTACTTC
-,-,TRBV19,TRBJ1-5,CASSTAGYNQPQHF,TGTGCCAGTAGTACCGCAGGTTACAATCAGCCCCAGCATTTT
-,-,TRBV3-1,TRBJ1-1,CASSLPDRNTEAFF,TGTGCCAGCAGCCTACCCGATCGAAACACTGAAGCTTTCTTT
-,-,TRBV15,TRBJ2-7,CATSRASNWKQYF,TGTGCCACCAGCAGAGCCTCGAATTGGAAGCAGTACTTC
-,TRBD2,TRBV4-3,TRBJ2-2,CASSQKSRSGLNTGELFF,TGCGCCAGCAGCCAAAAATCCCGTAGCGGGCTCAACACCGGGGAGCTGTTTTTT
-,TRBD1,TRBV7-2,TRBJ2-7,CASSLEPTGVYEQYF,TGTGCCAGCAGCTTAGAGCCAACAGGGGTCTACGAGCAGTACTTC